This T cell receptor beta chain comes out of a study of blood T cell repertoires in COVID-19. Study details: The samples span acute and convalescent COVID-19 from the United States, Italy and Spain. From T cells, B-cell-depleted T cells, or PBMCs came the material, which was cDNA or gDNA.

As originally analysed: Estimation of nucleated cell counts was performed using reference gene primer amplification. Clones were sequenced by immunoSEQ multiplex PCR, and TCRdb holds only the in-frame ones, with some missing. The V and J calls and the clone size are those of that table, but D and trimming were determined from the DNA. Of about 270,000 clones in the sample, 80% to 95% are singletons; the top ten hold 2.8%. The clonotype comes from a man aged 35 to 55 who had been exposed to COVID-19. Input material: PBMCs or T cells enriched from blood (not recorded which).

The CDR3 DNA is TGTGCCAGCAGCTCTGGGGACAGGACACAAGAGACCCAGTACTTC. The encoded protein is CASSSGDRTQETQYF. The chain employs TRBV7-9 and TRBJ2-5; 8 nucleotides agree with TRBD1. Germline V gene lookup returns CDR1 SEHNR and CDR2 FQNEAQ (reference sequence). Trimming cost V 4 bases and J 2 bases; bases outside gene matches: 6. CDR3 length equals 15 residues.